The TCR beta chain described here comes from a study of CD8+ T cells in alopecia areata. Study-level background: Among treated patients, oral tofacitinib was administered at 5 to 10 mg twice daily.

The study team obtained lesional scalp punch biopsies and peripheral blood from alopecia areata patients. About this clone: Its specificity is unknown.

The CDR3 length is 14 residues. With 0 bases removed from V and 6 bases from J, the gap between germline ends came to 14 bases. CDR1 GTSNPN and CDR2 SVGIG come from the germline V gene (reference sequence). Study-wide findings and caveats: Scalp sequencing also captures normal skin's resident alphabeta T cells. Mice showed clearer TCR sharing than patients did, a gap that was possibly HLA-related.

RNA was isolated and reverse transcribed to cDNA, the sequencing template. Here immunoSEQ multiplex PCR was the method, and the copy in TCRdb shows in-frame clones only, minus some. The sample carries around 140,000 clones, roughly 53% recorded once. This clonotype was obtained from a human donor with alopecia areata. The specimen comprised CD4+ T cells sorted from blood, sampled at week 0. The chain combines TRBV30 with TRBJ1-1; D gene uncertain. CDR3 DNA sequence: TGTGCCTGGAGTGTTTCCCTTGGAACGTCTGAAGCTTTCTTT. Its protein product is CAWSVSLGTSEAFF.